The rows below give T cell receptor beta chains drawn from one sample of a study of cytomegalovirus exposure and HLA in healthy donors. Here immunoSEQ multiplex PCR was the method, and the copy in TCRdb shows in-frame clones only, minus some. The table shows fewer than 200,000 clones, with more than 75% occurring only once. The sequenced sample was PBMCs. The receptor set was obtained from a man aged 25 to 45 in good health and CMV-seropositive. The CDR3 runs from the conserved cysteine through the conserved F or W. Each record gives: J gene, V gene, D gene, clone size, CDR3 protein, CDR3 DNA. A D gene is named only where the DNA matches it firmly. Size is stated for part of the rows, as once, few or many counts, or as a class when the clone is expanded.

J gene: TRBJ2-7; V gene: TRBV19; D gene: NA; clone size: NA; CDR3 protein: CASKNGPAGEQYF; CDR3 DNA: TGTGCCAGTAAAAATGGACCGGCGGGCGAGCAGTACTTC
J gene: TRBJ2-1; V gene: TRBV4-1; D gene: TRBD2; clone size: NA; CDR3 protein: CASSHPGTSGVGGAYNEQFF; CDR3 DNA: TGCGCCAGCAGCCACCCCGGGACTAGCGGGGTGGGGGGGGCCTACAATGAGCAGTTCTTC
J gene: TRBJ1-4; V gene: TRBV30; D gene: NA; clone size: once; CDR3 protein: CAWRPGTPGEKLFF; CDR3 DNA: TGTGCCTGGCGCCCCGGGACCCCGGGTGAAAAACTGTTTTTT
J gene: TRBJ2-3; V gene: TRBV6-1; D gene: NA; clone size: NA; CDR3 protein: CASSEGNWGADTQYF; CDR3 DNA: TGTGCCAGCAGTGAGGGAAATTGGGGGGCAGATACGCAGTATTTT
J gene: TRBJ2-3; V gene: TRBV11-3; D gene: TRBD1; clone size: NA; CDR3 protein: CASSLTGILTDTQYF; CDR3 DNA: TGTGCCAGCAGCTTGACAGGGATTCTAACAGATACGCAGTATTTT
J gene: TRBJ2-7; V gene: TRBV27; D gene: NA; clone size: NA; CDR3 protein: CASSPHFDGYF; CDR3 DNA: TGTGCCAGCAGTCCTCATTTCGACGGCTACTTC
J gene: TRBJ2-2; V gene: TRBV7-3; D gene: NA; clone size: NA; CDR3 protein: CASSRGNTGELFF; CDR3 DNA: TGTGCCAGCAGCAGGGGGAACACCGGGGAGCTGTTTTTT
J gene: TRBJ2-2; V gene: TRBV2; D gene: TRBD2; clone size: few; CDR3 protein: CASSVRTRPGELFF; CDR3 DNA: TGTGCCAGCAGTGTCAGGACTAGGCCCGGGGAGCTGTTTTTT
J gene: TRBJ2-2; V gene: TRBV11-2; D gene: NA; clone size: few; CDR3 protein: CASPAAAPTGELFF; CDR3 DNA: TGTGCCAGCCCGGCAGCCGCCCCCACCGGGGAGCTGTTTTTT
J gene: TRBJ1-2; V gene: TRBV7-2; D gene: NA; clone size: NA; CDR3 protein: CASSLDGNYGYTF; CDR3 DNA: TGTGCCAGCAGCTTGGACGGCAACTATGGCTACACCTTC
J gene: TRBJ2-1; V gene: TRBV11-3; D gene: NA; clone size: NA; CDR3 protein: CASSLVGQGSAGGSYNEQFF; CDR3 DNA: TGTGCCAGCAGCTTAGTAGGGCAGGGGAGCGCGGGCGGGTCCTACAATGAGCAGTTCTTC
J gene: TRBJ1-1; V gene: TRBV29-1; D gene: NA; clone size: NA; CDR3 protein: CSVEGGTEAFF; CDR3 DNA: TGCAGCGTTGAAGGTGGCACTGAAGCTTTCTTT
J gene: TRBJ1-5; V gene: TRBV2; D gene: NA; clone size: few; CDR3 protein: CASGRGDSNQPQHF; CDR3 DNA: TGTGCCAGCGGACGGGGCGATAGCAATCAGCCCCAGCATTTT
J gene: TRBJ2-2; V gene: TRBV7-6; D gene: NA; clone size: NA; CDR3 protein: CASSSRRAANTGELFF; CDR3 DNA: TGTGCCAGCAGCTCTCGGAGGGCCGCGAACACCGGGGAGCTGTTTTTT
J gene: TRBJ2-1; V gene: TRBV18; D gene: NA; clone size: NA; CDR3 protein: CASSPPVLRDNEQFF; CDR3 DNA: TGTGCCAGCTCCCCCCCGGTCTTGCGGGACAATGAGCAGTTCTTC
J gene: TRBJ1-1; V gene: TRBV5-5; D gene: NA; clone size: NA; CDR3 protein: CASSLSLYLNTEAFF; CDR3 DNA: TGTGCCAGCAGCTTGTCGTTGTATTTGAACACTGAAGCTTTCTTT
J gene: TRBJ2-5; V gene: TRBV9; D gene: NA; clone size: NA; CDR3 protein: CASSAGSRGETQYF; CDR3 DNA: TGTGCCAGCAGCGCCGGTAGTAGGGGAGAGACCCAGTACTTC
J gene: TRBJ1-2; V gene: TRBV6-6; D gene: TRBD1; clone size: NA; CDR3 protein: CASRLRGTARYGYTF; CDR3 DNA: TGTGCCAGCAGGCTTAGAGGGACAGCTCGCTATGGCTACACCTTC
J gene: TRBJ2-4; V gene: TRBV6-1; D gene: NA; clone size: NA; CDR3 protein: CASSEITGTGGNIQYF; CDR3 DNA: TGTGCCAGCAGTGAAATAACGGGAACCGGAGGAAACATTCAGTACTTC
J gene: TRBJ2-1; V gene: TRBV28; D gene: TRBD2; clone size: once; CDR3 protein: CASSQTRAGTYNEQFF; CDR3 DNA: TGTGCCAGCAGTCAAACCCGAGCGGGGACCTACAATGAGCAGTTCTTC
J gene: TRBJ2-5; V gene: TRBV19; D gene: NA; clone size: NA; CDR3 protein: CASGFAGQETQYF; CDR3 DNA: TGTGCCAGCGGCTTCGCGGGCCAAGAGACCCAGTACTTC
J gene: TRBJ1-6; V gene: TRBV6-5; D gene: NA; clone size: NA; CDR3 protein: CASSYSRASPLHF; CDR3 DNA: TGTGCCAGCAGTTACAGCAGGGCCTCACCCCTCCACTTT
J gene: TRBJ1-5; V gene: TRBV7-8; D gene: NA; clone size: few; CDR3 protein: CASSLVGAGRQPQHF; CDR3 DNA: TGTGCCAGCAGCTTAGTCGGGGCAGGGCGTCAGCCCCAGCATTTT
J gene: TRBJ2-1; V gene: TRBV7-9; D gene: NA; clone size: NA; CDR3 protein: CASRIPGDPYNEQFF; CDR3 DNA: TGTGCCAGCAGGATCCCGGGGGACCCCTACAATGAGCAGTTCTTC
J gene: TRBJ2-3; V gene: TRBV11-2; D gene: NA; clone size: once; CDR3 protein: CASSLAHGATWTDTQYF; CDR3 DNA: TGTGCCAGCAGCTTAGCCCACGGGGCGACTTGGACAGATACGCAGTATTTT
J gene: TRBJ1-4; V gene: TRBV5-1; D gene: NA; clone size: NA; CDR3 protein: CASSYGTDHATNEKLFF; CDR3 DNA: TGCGCCAGCAGCTATGGGACTGACCATGCAACTAATGAAAAACTGTTTTTT
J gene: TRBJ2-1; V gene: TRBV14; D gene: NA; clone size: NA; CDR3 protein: CASSQSMGWGREQFF; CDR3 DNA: TGTGCCAGCAGCCAATCGATGGGTTGGGGTAGGGAGCAGTTCTTC
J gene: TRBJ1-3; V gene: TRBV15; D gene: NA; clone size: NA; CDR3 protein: CATSAQNTIYF; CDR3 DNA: TGTGCCACCAGCGCACAGAACACCATATATTTT
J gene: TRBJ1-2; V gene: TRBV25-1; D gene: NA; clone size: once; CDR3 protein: CASSGGWSYTF; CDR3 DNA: TGTGCCAGCAGTGGGGGATGGAGCTACACCTTC
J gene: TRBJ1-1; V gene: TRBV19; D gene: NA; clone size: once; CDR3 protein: CASSIVYVSAEAFF; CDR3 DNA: TGTGCCAGTAGTATAGTGTACGTCTCGGCTGAAGCTTTCTTT
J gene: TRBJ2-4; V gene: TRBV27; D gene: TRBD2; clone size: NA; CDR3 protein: CASRKDGGGLAKNIQYF; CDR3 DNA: TGTGCCAGCAGAAAGGATGGGGGGGGGTTAGCCAAAAACATTCAGTACTTC
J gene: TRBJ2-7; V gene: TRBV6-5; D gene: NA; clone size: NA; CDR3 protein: CASRPSFGPDYEQYF; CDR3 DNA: TGTGCCAGCAGACCCTCTTTCGGGCCTGACTACGAGCAGTACTTC
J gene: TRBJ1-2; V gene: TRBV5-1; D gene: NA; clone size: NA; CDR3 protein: CASSWTDPRDGNYGYTF; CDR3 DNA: TGCGCCAGCAGCTGGACCGACCCCCGGGACGGAAACTATGGCTACACCTTC
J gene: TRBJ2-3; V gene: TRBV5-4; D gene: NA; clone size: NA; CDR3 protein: CASSRGPLTDTQYF; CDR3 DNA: TGTGCCAGCAGCCGGGGACCTCTCACAGATACGCAGTATTTT
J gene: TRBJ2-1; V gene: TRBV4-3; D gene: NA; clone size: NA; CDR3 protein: CASSQDWGDNEQFF; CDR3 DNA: TGCGCCAGCAGCCAAGATTGGGGGGACAATGAGCAGTTCTTC
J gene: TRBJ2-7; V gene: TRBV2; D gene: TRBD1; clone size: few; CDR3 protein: CASSEGDRFAYEQYF; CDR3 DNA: TGTGCCAGCAGTGAGGGGGACAGGTTTGCCTACGAGCAGTACTTC
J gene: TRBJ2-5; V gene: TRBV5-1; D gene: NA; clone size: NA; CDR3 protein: CASTTELQETQYF; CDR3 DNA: TGCGCCAGCACAACGGAGCTCCAAGAGACCCAGTACTTC
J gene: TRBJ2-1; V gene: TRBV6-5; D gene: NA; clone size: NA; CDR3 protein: CASSYGGHNEQFF; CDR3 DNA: TGTGCCAGCAGTTACGGGGGCCACAATGAGCAGTTCTTC
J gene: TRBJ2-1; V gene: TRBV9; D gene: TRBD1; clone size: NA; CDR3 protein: CASSGQGALNEQFF; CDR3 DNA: TGTGCCAGCAGCGGACAGGGGGCGCTCAATGAGCAGTTCTTC
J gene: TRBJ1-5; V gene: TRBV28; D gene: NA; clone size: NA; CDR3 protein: CASSTVWGQPNQPQHF; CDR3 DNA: TGTGCCAGCAGTACTGTGTGGGGACAACCAAATCAGCCCCAGCATTTT
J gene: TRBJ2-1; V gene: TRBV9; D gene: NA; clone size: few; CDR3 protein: CASSLNLWDNEQFF; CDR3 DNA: TGTGCCAGCAGCTTGAACCTCTGGGACAATGAGCAGTTCTTC